The 21 T cell receptor beta chains listed next were all sequenced from one sample in a study of cytomegalovirus exposure and HLA in healthy donors. The PCR made use of 60 Vbeta and 13 Jbeta primers. Here immunoSEQ multiplex PCR was the method, and the copy in TCRdb shows in-frame clones only, minus some. Here the sample spans around 120,000 clones, approximately 80% being singletons. The sequencing input was PBMCs. All receptors derive from a girl aged 2 to 9 in good health and CMV-seronegative.

The chain joins TRBV18 to TRBJ2-1, with unresolved D. Germline CDR1 and CDR2: KGHSH and LQKENI. The length of the CDR3 is 14 residues. V dropped 0 bases and J dropped 3 bases, with 6 bases sitting between them. The CDR3 sequence: CASSPPAHYNEQFF. CDR3 DNA sequence: TGTGCCAGCTCACCACCGGCTCACTACAATGAGCAGTTCTTC.

This clone was found once. The gene calls are TRBV15 and TRBJ1-1, with TRBD1 matching over 9 bases. Per the germline V gene, CDR1 is LNHNV and CDR2 is YYDKDF (reference sequence). Trimming took 2 bases from V and 4 from J; bases not matched to a gene: 11. CDR3 length: 17 residues. The CDR3 coding sequence is TGTGCCACCAGCAGAAAGGACCGTGGACAGGGGAGCACTGAAGCTTTCTTT. It encodes CATSRKDRGQGSTEAFF.

The chain uses TRBV15 and TRBJ2-7; TRBD2 matches 9 bases. Germline loops: CDR1 LNHNV, CDR2 YYDKDF (reference sequence). The CDR3 has 16 residues. Germline trimming cut 0 bases from V and 0 bases from J; bases unmatched to any gene: 3. The CDR3, as DNA: TGTGCCACCAGCAGAGAGGCGGGAGGGAGCTCCTACGAGCAGTACTTC. The encoded protein is CATSREAGGSSYEQYF.

CDR3 residues: CASSLRGQGSSGANVLTF. In DNA form, the CDR3 reads TGTGCCAGCAGCTTAAGGGGACAAGGCTCCTCTGGGGCCAACGTCCTGACTTTC. This chain uses TRBV7-3 with TRBJ2-6; a weak D match, TRBD1 (6 bases). Per the germline V gene, CDR1 is SGHTA and CDR2 is FQGTGA. V lost 1 base, J lost 0 bases, and 13 bases lay in between. The CDR3 spans 18 residues.

V usage is TRBV27 and J usage is TRBJ1-5; D ambiguous. Per the germline V gene, CDR1 is MNHEY and CDR2 is SMNVEV (reference sequence). This CDR3 is built from 15 residues. Trimming shortened V by 4 bases and J by 3 bases, and 13 bases separated the two germline ends. As DNA, the CDR3 is TGTGCCAGCAGTTATACAGATGCTCCCAATCAGCCCCAGCATTTT. This sequence encodes CASSYTDAPNQPQHF.

The rearrangement joins TRBV6-1 to TRBJ2-7; the D is unclear. V lost 7 bases and J lost 2, with 12 bases in between. The germline gives CDR1 MNHNS, CDR2 SASEGT. The CDR3 contains 13 residues. The DNA for the CDR3 is TGTGCCAGCAACCGTCAGTCAACCTACGAGCAGTACTTC. Its protein is CASNRQSTYEQYF.

The chain has TRBV5-6 and TRBJ2-2, with 7 bases that match TRBD2. CDR1 SGHDT and CDR2 YYEEEE come from the germline V gene. J gave up 6 bases and V 0 bases, and 2 bases lay outside the gene matches. The CDR3 loop spans 14 amino acids. The DNA for the CDR3 is TGTGCCAGCAGCTTGGAGCGGGGCGCCGGGGAGCTGTTTTTT. Amino acids: CASSLERGAGELFF.

Written as DNA, the CDR3 is TGCGCCAGCAGCCCTCCCAGGGCGGGGGGCTACTACAATGAGCAGTTCTTC. Translation: CASSPPRAGGYYNEQFF. The chain has TRBV5-1 and TRBJ2-1; 8 bases fit TRBD2. The junction had 12 bases not matched to a gene; V was cut back by 4 bases and J by 3 bases. The CDR3 length is 17 residues. Germline CDR1 reads SGHRS; CDR2 reads YFSETQ.

V is TRBV28 and J is TRBJ2-3, with D tentatively TRBD2 (5 bases). Germline CDR1 MDHEN, CDR2 SYDVKM. With 10 bases removed from V and 2 bases from J, the gap between germline ends came to 13 bases. This CDR3 spans 13 amino acids. The CDR3 loop is CATTEAATDTQYF. The CDR3 DNA reads as TGTGCCACAACGGAAGCGGCCACAGATACGCAGTATTTT.

V gene TRBV4-1 combines with J gene TRBJ1-5; TRBD1 matches at 7 bases. Germline lookup yields CDR1 MGHRA and CDR2 YSYEKL. V dropped 2 bases and J dropped 4; count of bases not matched to a gene: 11. The CDR3 extends over 17 amino acids. The CDR3 spells CASSQTTPGQRNQPQHF. For the CDR3, the DNA is TGCGCCAGCAGCCAAACCACCCCGGGACAGAGAAATCAGCCCCAGCATTTT.

The rearrangement uses TRBV19 and TRBJ1-1, with 7 bases that match TRBD1. Germline CDR1 LNHDA, CDR2 SQIVND (reference sequence). The CDR3 is 13 residues long. Trimming cost V 9 bases and J 2 bases; bases outside gene matches: 6. Here the CDR3 reads CASTTGFNTEAFF. The CDR3 coding sequence is TGTGCCAGCACGACAGGGTTTAACACTGAAGCTTTCTTT.

This chain connects TRBV6-1 to TRBJ2-7, with D possibly TRBD2 on 6 matching bases. Trimming pared 3 bases from V and 5 bases from J, leaving 20 bases between. This CDR3 has 16 residues. CDR1 and CDR2 from the germline V gene are MNHNS and SASEGT. The chain's CDR3 is CASSEGVGSPGHEQYF. In nucleotides, the CDR3 is TGTGCCAGCAGTGAGGGGGTCGGGAGTCCAGGCCACGAGCAGTACTTC.

Of note for this clone: One junction end does not reproduce the germline sequence, and a read error may be involved. This chain connects TRBV7-7 to TRBJ1-1, with D hard to call. The germline V gene has CDR1 SSHAT and CDR2 FNYEAQ (reference sequence). The CDR3 has 13 residues. The CDR3 DNA reads as TGTGCTAGCAGTCATGACATTAACACTGAAGCTTTCTTT. Protein sequence: CASSHDINTEAFF.

This clone was seen more than once but under ten times. J is TRBJ2-3 and V is TRBV6-4, with 7 bases aligning to TRBD1. The ends lost 6 bases at V and 2 bases at J; junction bases unmatched: 8. CDR3 size: 15 residues. Germline-derived CDR1 and CDR2 are MRHNA and SNTAGT. The CDR3 sequence: CASSQTGTPTDTQYF. In DNA, the CDR3 is TGTGCCAGCAGCCAGACAGGGACCCCCACAGATACGCAGTATTTT.

This clone was recorded only once. CDR3 sequence: CASSERTGRGNTIYF. For the CDR3, the DNA is TGTGCCAGTAGTGAGCGGACTGGGAGAGGAAACACCATATATTTT. This chain links TRBV19 with TRBJ1-3; D not certain. The CDR3 length is 15 residues. Germline loops: CDR1 LNHDA, CDR2 SQIVND (reference sequence). Trimming shortened V by 5 bases and J by 4 bases, and 15 bases separated the two germline ends.

This sequence joins TRBV4-2 and TRBJ2-1, with 7 bases that match TRBD2. This CDR3 has 14 residues. V was pared by 6 bases and J by 3 bases, with 5 bases of the junction left unmatched. The germline V gene encodes CDR1 LGHNA and CDR2 YNFKEQ. The CDR3, as DNA: TGTGCCAGCAGTGAGAGCGGGGACTACAATGAGCAGTTCTTC. Its protein is CASSESGDYNEQFF.

The chain couples TRBV11-1 to TRBJ2-5, with 11 bases identical to TRBD2. V dropped 5 bases and J dropped 5; count of bases not matched to a gene: 10. This CDR3 comprises 16 residues. The germline V gene encodes CDR1 SGHAT and CDR2 FQDESV (reference sequence). CDR3: CASSLGLAGGEETQYF. The CDR3, as DNA: TGTGCCAGCAGCCTAGGGCTAGCGGGGGGAGAGGAGACCCAGTACTTC. The full variable domain, in which reference TRBV11-1 and TRBJ2-5 provide the parts outside the CDR3, is EAEVAQSPRYKITEKSQAVAFWCDPISGHATLYWYRQILGQGPELLVQFQDESVVDDSQLPKDRFSAERLKGVDSTLKIQPAELGDSAMYLCASSLGLAGGEETQYFGPGTRLLVL.

The chain recombines TRBV5-4 with TRBJ1-5; 9 nucleotides match TRBD1. The germline CDR1 and CDR2 sequences are SGHNT and YYREEE (reference sequence). The CDR3 length is 13 residues. The trim removed 5 bases at V and 7 bases at J, leaving 4 bases unmatched. The CDR3 sequence: CASSSDRGQPQHF. The CDR3, as DNA: TGTGCCAGCAGTTCGGACAGGGGCCAGCCCCAGCATTTT.

The rearrangement uses TRBV27 and TRBJ2-3; 8 bases agree with TRBD1. In germline, CDR1 is MNHEY, CDR2 SMNVEV (reference sequence). Trimming at V came to 5 bases and at J to 1 base, leaving 5 bases not matched to a gene. The CDR3 sequence is 15 residues long. The CDR3 sequence: CASSPGQGGTDTQYF. In nucleotides, the CDR3 is TGTGCCAGCAGTCCAGGACAGGGTGGCACAGATACGCAGTATTTT.

V gene TRBV29-1 combines with J gene TRBJ2-5, with D unresolved. Germline V gene lookup returns CDR1 SQVTM and CDR2 ANQGSEA. This CDR3 has 10 residues. V gave up 7 bases and J gave up 4 bases, with 7 bases separating them. This chain's CDR3 is CSGSVETQYF. CDR3 bases: TGCAGCGGGAGCGTAGAGACCCAGTACTTC.

The chain recombines TRBV29-1 with TRBJ2-1; 10 bases fit TRBD1. V dropped 7 bases and J dropped 6; count of bases not matched to a gene: 9. Germline V gene lookup returns CDR1 SQVTM and CDR2 ANQGSEA. This CDR3 spans 14 amino acids. This CDR3 reads CSGGAWDRGNEQFF. The CDR3 DNA reads TGCAGCGGTGGGGCGTGGGACAGGGGCAATGAGCAGTTCTTC.